This T cell receptor (beta chain) was obtained from a study of T cells in Graves' hyperthyroidism and ophthalmopathy. Whole-study findings and limits: The model predicted ophthalmopathy a median around 6.5 months before onset.

Trimming took off 0 bases at V and 2 bases at J, with 7 bases between the two ends. The CDR3 is made up of 14 amino acids. Germline CDR1 reads MNHEY; CDR2 reads SVGAGI. This clonotype was detected ten times or more. Its antigen is undetermined. The source material, RNA transcripts, was used to amplify TCR beta CDR3 regions. TCR CDR3 regions were first amplified by RT-PCR with HTBI primers. Using its own MiXCR run on the multiplex PCR reads, TCRdb lists one record per CDR3 protein. Of some 500,000 distinct CDR3 sequences in the sample, approximately 25% were seen once. The chain is built from TRBV6-5 and TRBJ1-1; D is unresolved. The TCR comes from a woman aged 30 to 39 with Graves' ophthalmopathy. Sequencing was carried out using blood. The CDR3 region has the DNA TGTGCCAGCAGTTACTCTAAGAGAAACACTGAAGCTTTCTTT. Translated: CASSYSKRNTEAFF.